Given below is one TCR beta chain in context. The antigen remains undetermined. This sample is part of a study of OX40 agonist ivuxolimab in advanced cancers. Study at large: Hepatocellular carcinoma, melanoma, renal cell or head and neck cancer was diagnosed in the dose-escalation patients. Three dose-escalation patients had partial responses: one with hepatocellular carcinoma and two with cutaneous melanoma.

Germline lookup yields CDR1 MNHEY and CDR2 SMNVEV (reference sequence). J lost 2 bases, V lost 7 bases, and 7 bases had no gene match. This CDR3 has 14 residues. The protocol was immunoSEQ multiplex PCR, while the TCRdb copy is restricted to in-frame clones and leaves out a portion. The sample shows approximately 75,000 clones, 90% of them seen only once. Study-wide points: Expanded peripheral T-cell antigen specificity went undetermined. Among the lowest peripheral clonal expansion occurred in 0.1-3.0 mg/kg partial responders.

The TCR sequence derives from an adult with an advanced solid tumor such as melanoma, head and neck, liver or kidney cancer. The V call is TRBV27, the J call TRBJ2-7, with 8 bases lining up with TRBD1. The sequencing here drew on CD4+ or CD8+ T cells sorted from blood, taken in a trial of the OX40 agonist ivuxolimab. CDR3 residues: CASTLRGPPYEQYF. The DNA of the CDR3 is TGTGCCAGCACCCTCAGGGGGCCTCCCTACGAGCAGTACTTC.